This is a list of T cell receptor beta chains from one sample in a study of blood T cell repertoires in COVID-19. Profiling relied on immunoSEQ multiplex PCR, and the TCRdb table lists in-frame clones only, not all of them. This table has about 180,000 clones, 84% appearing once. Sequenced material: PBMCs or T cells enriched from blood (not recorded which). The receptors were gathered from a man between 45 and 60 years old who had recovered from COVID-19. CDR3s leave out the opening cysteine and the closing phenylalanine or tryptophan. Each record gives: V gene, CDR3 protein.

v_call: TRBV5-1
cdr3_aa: ASSLGTALTDTQY

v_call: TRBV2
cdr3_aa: ASRRDRNTEAF

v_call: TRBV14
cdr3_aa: ASSGQGYNEQF

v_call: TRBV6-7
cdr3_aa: ASITQGDYGYT

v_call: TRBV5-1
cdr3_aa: ASSLAQTNTEAF

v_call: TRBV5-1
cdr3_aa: ASSPRTGGGTEAF

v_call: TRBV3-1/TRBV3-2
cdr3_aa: ASSAGQRNTEAF

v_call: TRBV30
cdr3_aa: AWTSSFSSSYNSPLH

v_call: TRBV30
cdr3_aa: AWRLGTSGIYEQY

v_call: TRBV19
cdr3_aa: AARRAGSSYNSPLH

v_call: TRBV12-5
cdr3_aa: ASGLEIRSRNEQF

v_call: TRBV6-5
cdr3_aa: ASSWDRGPSPLH

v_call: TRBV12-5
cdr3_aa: ASGSLPLAGELF

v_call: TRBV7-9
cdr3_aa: ASSLSQGAADTQY

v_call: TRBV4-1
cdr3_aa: ASSQEDLGTGAYEQY

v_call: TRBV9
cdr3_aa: ASSVRSNYGYT

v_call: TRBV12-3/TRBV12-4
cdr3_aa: ASSLTYEQY

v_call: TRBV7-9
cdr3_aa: ASSRQGMNTGELF

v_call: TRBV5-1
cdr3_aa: ASSLGSSGGTDTQY

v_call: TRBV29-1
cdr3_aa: SVGRRVYEQY

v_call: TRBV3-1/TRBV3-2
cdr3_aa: ASSRSVLGGAYTDTQY

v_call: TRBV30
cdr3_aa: AYQTGSTNEKLF

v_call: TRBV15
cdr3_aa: ATSTDRVVTEAF

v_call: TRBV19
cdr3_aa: ASAPGQIGNTIY

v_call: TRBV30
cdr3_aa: AWRGQGPYGYT

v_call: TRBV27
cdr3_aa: ASGQGRHEQY

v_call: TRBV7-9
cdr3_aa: ASSYTGAWSNQPQH

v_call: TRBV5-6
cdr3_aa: ASTRAGFNQPQH

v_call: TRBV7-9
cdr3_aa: PTSLGGGGRKNTEAF

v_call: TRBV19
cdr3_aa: ATRTGDHYNSPLH

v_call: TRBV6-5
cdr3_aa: ASNRAGGYNEQY

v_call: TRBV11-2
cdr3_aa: ASSPFGGDTGELF

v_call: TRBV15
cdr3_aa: ATSRDLTGNSETQY

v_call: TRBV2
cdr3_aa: ASKIERGGRSIQY